What follows are 14 T cell receptor beta chains derived from one specimen sequenced in a study of blood T cell repertoires in COVID-19 (dated by TCRdb to the early 2020s). Receptors were amplified or captured by the immunoSEQ multiplex PCR assay. What TCRdb holds here is the immuneACCESS table cut down to in-frame rearrangements. Part of the clones is not present; checked against another copy, under half of the missing clones reflect an unresolved V gene, and the others are unexplained. The sample table shows around 100,000 clones, and 91% are seen once. Roughly 5.6% of the sample lies in the top ten. Material: peripheral blood. The origin of the receptors is a human donor in a cohort sampled during active COVID-19.

Written as DNA, the CDR3 is TGTGCCAGCTCACCCGGCCGGGATGCCTACGAGCAGTACTTC. Its translation is CASSPGRDAYEQYF. The chain joins TRBV18 to TRBJ2-7; TRBD2 might be the D (5 bases). The CDR3 has 14 amino acids. Looked up from germline, CDR1 is KGHSH and CDR2 is LQKENI. Deletions cut 3 bases from V and 2 bases from J, with 11 bases between.

This clone was recorded once. The V call is TRBV27, the J call TRBJ2-3, with D uncertain. CDR3 length equals 11 residues. With 10 bases removed from V and 4 bases from J, the gap between germline ends came to 9 bases. The germline CDR1 and CDR2 sequences are MNHEY and SMNVEV (reference sequence). The CDR3 sequence: CATRAADTQYF. The CDR3 region has the DNA TGTGCCACCCGAGCCGCAGATACGCAGTATTTT.

In nucleotides, the CDR3 is TGTGCCAGCAGTGAAGTCAGGGCTCTAGGGGTTGAAGCTTTCTTT. Its translation: CASSEVRALGVEAFF. This rearrangement joins TRBV2 to TRBJ1-1; D perhaps matches TRBD1 (5 bases). V was clipped by 1 base and J by 7 bases, with 16 bases between them. This CDR3 contains 15 residues. CDR1 is SNHLY and CDR2 is FYNNEI in the germline V gene. The variable domain in full, with the rest retrieved from reference TRBV2 and TRBJ1-1, is EPEVTQTPSHQVTQMGQEVILRCVPISNHLYFYWYRQILGQKVEFLVSFYNNEISEKSEIFDDQFSVERPDGSNFTLKIRSTKLEDSAMYFCASSEVRALGVEAFFGQGTRLTVV.

The rearrangement uses TRBV7-2 and TRBJ1-5; TRBD1 matches at 11 bases. CDR1 is SGHTA and CDR2 is FQGNSA in the germline V gene. The junction had 6 bases not matched to a gene; V was cut back by 5 bases and J by 6 bases. There are 15 residues in the CDR3. The CDR3 nucleotides are TGTGCCAGCAGCCTAGGGACAGGGGGAATTCAGCCCCAGCATTTT. It encodes CASSLGTGGIQPQHF.

The rearrangement uses TRBV29-1 and TRBJ2-3; 9 positions agree with TRBD2. Germline CDR1 and CDR2: SQVTM and ANQGSEA. The CDR3 has 14 amino acids. The V and J ends lost 3 bases and 8 bases, in that order; junction bases with no gene match: 9. The CDR3 DNA reads TGCAGCGTTGACGGGCTAGCGGGGTACGGTACGCAGTATTTT. Encoded protein: CSVDGLAGYGTQYF.

The chain combines TRBV29-1 with TRBJ2-5; D unclear. Germline V gene sequence: CDR1 SQVTM, CDR2 ANQGSEA. V was shortened by 8 bases and J by 5 bases, with 15 bases between the two germline ends. This CDR3 comprises 12 residues. DNA for the CDR3: TGCAGCATCCGTCTCCCCGAGGAGACCCAGTACTTC. Amino acids: CSIRLPEETQYF. Combining the CDR3 with reference TRBV29-1 and TRBJ2-5 gives the whole variable domain SAVISQKPSRDICQRGTSLTIQCQVDSQVTMMFWYRQQPGQSLTLIATANQGSEATYESGFVIDKFPISRPNLTFSTLTVSNMSPEDSSIYLCSIRLPEETQYFGPGTRLLVL.

The chain uses TRBV4-3 and TRBJ1-3; D not resolved. Germline V gene data show CDR1 as LGHNA and CDR2 as YSLEER. V lost 1 base, J lost 1 base, and 14 bases lay in between. There are 17 residues in the CDR3. CDR3 sequence: CASSQVGGLTSGNTIYF. The CDR3 DNA reads TGCGCCAGCAGCCAAGTTGGAGGGCTCACTTCTGGAAACACCATATATTTT.

The chain is built from TRBV18 and TRBJ2-7; a weak D match, TRBD1 (6 bases). The CDR3 sequence is 13 residues long. Per germline, CDR1 KGHSH and CDR2 LQKENI. V lost 3 bases and J 4 bases, leaving 10 bases between the germline ends. In DNA form, the CDR3 reads TGTGCCAGCTCACCGGCCCAGGGGTACGAGCAGTACTTC. This sequence encodes CASSPAQGYEQYF.

The chain combines TRBV7-2 with TRBJ2-2; a possible D gene is TRBD1 (5 bases). V lost 2 bases and J lost 5, with 12 bases in between. Germline-derived CDR1 and CDR2 are SGHTA and FQGNSA. This CDR3 region has 15 residues. CDR3 amino acids: CASSLLPPGTGELFF. The CDR3, as DNA: TGTGCCAGCAGCTTACTACCCCCAGGGACCGGGGAGCTGTTTTTT.

The J gene is TRBJ2-7, the V gene TRBV7-2; D remains unclear. V was trimmed by 3 bases and J by 0 bases, leaving 9 bases between them. The CDR3 totals 14 residues. Germline CDR1 SGHTA, CDR2 FQGNSA. The CDR3 bases are TGTGCCAGCAGCTTTTACGTGAGCTCCTACGAGCAGTACTTC. It yields the protein CASSFYVSSYEQYF. Variable domain in full (rest from reference TRBV7-2 and TRBJ2-7): GAGVSQSPSNKVTEKGKDVELRCDPISGHTALYWYRQSLGQGLEFLIYFQGNSAPDKSGLPSDRFSAERTGGSVSTLTIQRTQQEDSAVYLCASSFYVSSYEQYFGPGTRLTVT.

The J gene is TRBJ2-7, the V gene TRBV6-5; weak D call: TRBD1 (6 bases). Germline CDR1 MNHEY, CDR2 SVGAGI. Between the trimmed V and J ends, which lost 5 bases and 5 bases, there was a span of 10 bases. CDR3 size: 12 residues. The chain's CDR3 is CASSRTVNEQYF. CDR3 nucleotide sequence: TGTGCCAGCAGTAGGACAGTTAACGAGCAGTACTTC.

V and J are TRBV7-2 and TRBJ2-2; D unclear. With 6 bases removed from V and 2 bases from J, the gap between germline ends came to 10 bases. The CDR3 sequence is 14 residues long. The germline CDR1 and CDR2 sequences are SGHTA and FQGNSA. The CDR3, as DNA: TGTGCCAGCAGGCCCAACAGCAACACCGGGGAGCTGTTTTTT. Its translation is CASRPNSNTGELFF. The full variable domain, completed using reference TRBV7-2 and TRBJ2-2, is GAGVSQSPSNKVTEKGKDVELRCDPISGHTALYWYRQSLGQGLEFLIYFQGNSAPDKSGLPSDRFSAERTGGSVSTLTIQRTQQEDSAVYLCASRPNSNTGELFFGEGSRLTVL.

The gene calls are TRBV14 and TRBJ2-1; 9 bases are shared with TRBD2. The CDR3 runs to 17 residues. From germline, CDR1 is SGHDN and CDR2 FVKESK. V lost 1 base to trimming and J lost 1 base; unmatched junction nucleotides: 5. The CDR3 nucleotides read TGTGCCAGCAGCCAAGGGTTGACTAGCGGATCCTACAATGAGCAGTTCTTC. Its protein is CASSQGLTSGSYNEQFF.

The CDR3, as DNA: TGTGCCAGTAGCCATGGGACAGGGGTCCTATACGAGCAGTACTTC. Residues: CASSHGTGVLYEQYF. This sequence joins TRBV19 and TRBJ2-7, with 10 bases aligning to TRBD1. CDR1 and CDR2 from the germline V gene are LNHDA and SQIVND (reference sequence). V lost 6 bases and J lost 4; bases outside the gene matches: 9. The CDR3 is 15 amino acids.